The 27 T cell receptor beta chains below all came from one sample that was sequenced in a study of T cells in Graves' hyperthyroidism and ophthalmopathy. RNA transcripts were the template for amplifying TCR beta CDR3 regions. The HTBI set primed first-round TCR CDR3 RT-PCR. One entry per CDR3 protein results from TCRdb running MiXCR on the multiplex PCR reads. Here the sample spans under 400,000 distinct CDR3 sequences, about 15% being singletons. The specimen sequenced was blood. These TCRs come from a woman aged 55-75 years with Graves' hyperthyroidism.

This clonotype was recorded many times. This rearrangement joins TRBV28 to TRBJ2-7; D unclear. Trimming stripped 2 bases from V and 0 bases from J, with 11 bases between. Germline CDR1 MDHEN, CDR2 SYDVKM. CDR3 length: 15 residues. The DNA for the CDR3 is TGTGCCAGCAGTTTAGGGTGGCGGAACTCCTACGAGCAGTACTTC. Translating gives CASSLGWRNSYEQYF.

This clonotype was recorded many times. The chain employs TRBV20-1 and TRBJ2-1; a possible D gene is TRBD1 (6 bases). Germline V CDR1 and CDR2: DFQATT, SNEGSKA (reference sequence). The CDR3 has 14 residues. V lost 6 bases and J lost 9, with 21 bases in between. CDR3 in DNA: TGCAGTGCCTCCTCTCCAGGGGCAGGCAGTGAGCAGTTCTTC. The encoded protein is CSASSPGAGSEQFF.

The chain couples TRBV19 to TRBJ1-1; D remains ambiguous. Germline values: CDR1 LNHDA, CDR2 SQIVND (reference sequence). The CDR3 has 12 amino acids. Trimming pared 4 bases from V and 6 bases from J, leaving 9 bases between. The CDR3 sequence is CASSNQRAEAFF. The CDR3 DNA is TGTGCCAGTAGTAACCAAAGGGCTGAAGCTTTCTTT.

Concerning this clonotype itself: A much larger clonotype is one base distant, so this may be a read error. The V gene is TRBV29-1, the J gene TRBJ2-5, with D possibly being TRBD1 or TRBD2 (6 bases each). Germline V gene sequence: CDR1 SQVTM, CDR2 ANQGSEA. Trimming left V 4 bases short and J 1 base short, with 19 bases between. This CDR3 is built from 16 residues. Here the CDR3 reads CSVVLGGLQLQETQYF. CDR3 DNA: TGCAGCGTTGTCTTGGGGGGCCTCCAACTCCAAGAGACCCAGTACTTC.

This clonotype came up many times. DNA of the CDR3: TGTGCCAGCAGTTCCCTAATCTTCCTGGACAGGCGGTATTCACCCCTCCACTTT. It yields the protein CASSSLIFLDRRYSPLHF. The chain uses TRBV28 and TRBJ1-6, with 7 bases matching TRBD1. The germline V gene has CDR1 MDHEN and CDR2 SYDVKM. The CDR3 contains 18 residues. V shed 4 bases and J 8 bases; nucleotides not matched to a gene: 17. Combining the CDR3 with reference TRBV28 and TRBJ1-6 gives the whole variable domain DVKVTQSSRYLVKRTGEKVFLECVQDMDHENMFWYRQDPGLGLRLIYFSYDVKMKEKGDIPEGYSVSREKKERFSLILESASTNQTSMYLCASSSLIFLDRRYSPLHFGNGTRLTVT.

This clonotype has at least ten counts. The chain links TRBV2 to TRBJ1-2; no clear D gene. Germline V gene sequence: CDR1 SNHLY, CDR2 FYNNEI. This CDR3 has 13 amino acids. V shed 2 bases and J shed 2 bases, with 6 bases lying between them. The CDR3: CASSEQVNYGYTF. The CDR3 DNA is TGTGCCAGCAGTGAACAGGTCAACTATGGCTACACCTTC.

This clonotype has a count of ten or more. This rearrangement joins TRBV18 to TRBJ2-3, with 11 bases fitting TRBD2. The CDR3 spans 14 residues. Germline CDR1 is KGHSH and CDR2 is LQKENI. V shed 3 bases and J 7 bases; nucleotides not matched to a gene: 3. CDR3 sequence reads: CASSPTSGKHTQYF. Written as DNA, the CDR3 is TGTGCCAGCTCACCGACTAGCGGGAAGCATACGCAGTATTTT.

Only a few counts were recorded for this clonotype. This chain uses TRBV5-4 with TRBJ2-2; weak D call: TRBD2 (5 bases). Trimming cost V 1 base and J 3 bases, with 13 bases left between them. The germline CDR1 and CDR2 sequences are SGHNT and YYREEE (reference sequence). The CDR3 loop spans 16 amino acids. In DNA, the CDR3 is TGTGCCAGCAGCTTGCAAAGGACTTCGTACACCGGGGAGCTGTTTTTT. This translates into CASSLQRTSYTGELFF.

With respect to this clonotype: This may arise from a read error, as a much more abundant clone is one base away. This chain joins TRBV5-1 and TRBJ1-1; no clear D gene. The CDR3 runs to 15 residues. CDR1 is SGHRS and CDR2 is YFSETQ in the germline V gene. V was clipped by 5 bases and J by 3 bases, with 17 bases between them. This CDR3 reads CASRQDSSGDTEAFF. The CDR3 coding sequence is TGCGCCAGCAGGCAGGATTCCAGCGGGGACACTGAAGCTTTCTTT.

This clonotype has ten or more counts. The gene calls are TRBV2 and TRBJ1-2, with unresolved D. The length of the CDR3 is 14 residues. In germline, CDR1 is SNHLY, CDR2 FYNNEI. V lost 5 bases and J 2 bases, leaving 12 bases between the germline ends. The CDR3 DNA reads TGTGCCAGCAGTTATTTCGACGGGAACTATGGCTACACCTTC. This sequence encodes CASSYFDGNYGYTF.

The gene calls are TRBV19 and TRBJ2-7, with a possible D match to TRBD2 (5 bases). CDR1 LNHDA and CDR2 SQIVND come from the germline V gene (reference sequence). CDR3 length equals 14 residues. V shed 1 base and J shed 4 bases, with 11 bases lying between them. As DNA, the CDR3 is TGTGCCAGTAGTATAGGTGGACTTTCATACGAGCAGTACTTC. Residues: CASSIGGLSYEQYF.

This clonotype was seen repeatedly, ten times or more. The genes are TRBV12-3 or TRBV12-4 and TRBJ2-7; D not resolved. The CDR3 totals 12 residues. The ends were cut back, 6 bases at V and 3 bases at J, with 9 bases in the middle. In DNA form, the CDR3 reads TGTGCCAGCAGCGGTCGGTTCTACGAGCAGTACTTC. The encoded protein is CASSGRFYEQYF.

This clonotype was counted many times. This rearrangement joins TRBV7-2 to TRBJ2-1; 8 bases are a match to TRBD2. CDR1 is SGHTA and CDR2 is FQGNSA in the germline V gene. Trimming cost V 5 bases and J 1 base; bases outside gene matches: 4. The CDR3 totals 15 residues. Here the CDR3 DNA reads TGTGCCAGCAGCCCGGGACTAGGATCCTACAATGAGCAGTTCTTC. Protein: CASSPGLGSYNEQFF.

The chain carries TRBV2 and TRBJ2-1; the match to TRBD1 covers 10 bases. Germline V gene lookup returns CDR1 SNHLY and CDR2 FYNNEI. The CDR3 sequence is 16 residues long. With 0 bases clipped from V and 5 bases from J, the junction kept 4 bases outside the gene matches. CDR3 in DNA: TGTGCCAGCAGTGAAGCCCGGGACAGGGGTAACAATGAGCAGTTCTTC. Its protein is CASSEARDRGNNEQFF.

Ten or more counts support this clonotype. The genes are TRBV12-3 or TRBV12-4 and TRBJ1-3; TRBD1 might be the D (6 bases). The V end was cut by 5 bases, the J end by 0 bases, with 11 bases between. CDR3 length: 15 amino acids. The CDR3 nucleotides read TGTGCCAGCAGTGAGACAGGACCCTCTGGAAACACCATATATTTT. This encodes CASSETGPSGNTIYF.

This clonotype was seen repeatedly, ten times or more. V and J are TRBV29-1 and TRBJ2-7, with a possible D match to TRBD2 (6 bases). This CDR3 has 14 amino acids. Per the germline V gene, CDR1 is SQVTM and CDR2 is ANQGSEA. V was shortened by 6 bases and J by 2 bases, with 17 bases between the two germline ends. The CDR3 region has the DNA TGCAGCGTGATGGGGGGAAAGGCGACCTACGAGCAGTACTTC. Translated, it gives CSVMGGKATYEQYF.

The V call is TRBV4-1, the J call TRBJ2-3, with a tentative D call TRBD2 (7 bases). The CDR3 loop spans 18 amino acids. The V gene's germline CDR1 is MGHRA and CDR2 YSYEKL. V was shortened by 0 bases and J by 5 bases, with 21 bases between the two germline ends. CDR3 protein: CASSQEAAGGRGGDTQYF. The CDR3 DNA sequence: TGCGCCAGCAGCCAAGAGGCGGCTGGCGGGAGAGGGGGAGATACGCAGTATTTT.

This clonotype turned up a few times. This sequence may be a read error, since a much larger clone differs from it by one base. The chain joins TRBV2 to TRBJ1-2; 8 bases map to TRBD1. The CDR3 loop spans 13 amino acids. Germline trimming cut 6 bases from V and 3 bases from J; bases unmatched to any gene: 3. Germline V gene lookup returns CDR1 SNHLY and CDR2 FYNNEI. The CDR3 coding sequence is TGTGCCAGCAGAGCGGGACAGGACTATGGCTACACCTTC. Protein sequence: CASRAGQDYGYTF.

This clonotype was detected ten times or more. V is TRBV6-5 and J is TRBJ1-5, with TRBD1 identical over 10 bases. From germline, CDR1 is MNHEY and CDR2 SVGAGI. The CDR3 has 16 amino acids. The trim removed 0 bases at V and 5 bases at J, leaving 4 bases unmatched. As DNA, the CDR3 is TGTGCCAGCAGTTACTCCGGGACAGGGGAGGATCAGCCCCAGCATTTT. This encodes CASSYSGTGEDQPQHF.

This clonotype appeared many times. The rearrangement joins TRBV5-1 to TRBJ1-4; D ambiguous. V was pared by 1 base and J by 8 bases, with 15 bases between. Germline CDR1 and CDR2: SGHRS and YFSETQ. The CDR3 covers 15 residues. The CDR3 loop is CASSLKPGWQEKLFF. The DNA of the CDR3 is TGCGCCAGCAGCTTGAAACCCGGTTGGCAAGAAAAACTGTTTTTT.

This clonotype was seen a few times. The chain links TRBV6-1 to TRBJ1-2; the match to TRBD1 covers 7 bases. With 6 bases clipped from V and 2 bases from J, the junction kept 6 bases outside the gene matches. Germline V gene data show CDR1 as MNHNS and CDR2 as SASEGT. The CDR3 length is 14 residues. The CDR3: CASRGGGQNYGYTF. The CDR3 coding sequence is TGTGCCAGCAGGGGGGGGGGACAGAACTATGGCTACACCTTC.

Many counts were recorded for this clonotype. This rearrangement joins TRBV11-3 to TRBJ2-1, with D perhaps matching TRBD2 (5 bases). The germline V gene has CDR1 SGHNT and CDR2 YENEEA. The CDR3 sequence is 13 residues long. The germline V and J ends were trimmed by 6 bases and 4 bases, with 10 bases remaining between them. The CDR3 loop is CASRVPGYNEQFF. The DNA for the CDR3 is TGTGCCAGCAGGGTCCCGGGGTACAATGAGCAGTTCTTC.

This chain connects TRBV11-2 to TRBJ2-3; D may be TRBD1 or TRBD2 (5 bases each). The CDR3 loop spans 15 amino acids. CDR1 is SGHAT, CDR2 FQNNGV, per germline. Between the trimmed V and J ends, which lost 1 base and 2 bases, there was a span of 10 bases. The CDR3 DNA sequence: TGTGCCAGCAGCTTAGCGGGACCAATCACAGATACGCAGTATTTT. It translates to CASSLAGPITDTQYF.

V gene TRBV18 combines with J gene TRBJ1-2; a weak D match, TRBD1 (5 bases). Trimming removed 2 bases from V and 4 bases from J, with 14 bases in between. Germline V gene data show CDR1 as KGHSH and CDR2 as LQKENI. CDR3 size: 15 residues. CDR3 in amino acids: CASSPFSGDSYGYTF. The CDR3 coding sequence is TGTGCCAGCTCACCATTTTCGGGCGACAGCTATGGCTACACCTTC.

This clonotype was detected many times. This sequence joins TRBV30 and TRBJ2-5; no firm D call. The germline V gene encodes CDR1 GTSNPN and CDR2 SVGIG (reference sequence). The CDR3 has 13 residues. V was cut by 1 base and J by 2 bases, with 8 bases left in between. This CDR3 is CAWSEARQETQYF. The CDR3, as DNA: TGTGCCTGGAGTGAGGCCCGGCAAGAGACCCAGTACTTC.

This clonotype was recorded many times. In nucleotides, the CDR3 is TGCAGTGCTAGATTCCTAGCGGGAGACGAGACCCAGTACTTC. It specifies CSARFLAGDETQYF. The chain recombines TRBV20-1 with TRBJ2-5; 10 nucleotides line up with TRBD2. The V gene's germline CDR1 is DFQATT and CDR2 SNEGSKA (reference sequence). CDR3 length equals 14 residues. V trimming: 2 bases; J trimming: 5 bases; junction bases outside the gene matches: 5.

This clonotype occurred many times. V is TRBV7-8 and J is TRBJ1-4; 7 nucleotides agree with TRBD1. The V gene end was trimmed by 5 bases and the J gene end by 5 bases; junction bases not matched to a gene: 8. CDR1 is SGHVS, CDR2 FQNEAQ, per germline. The CDR3 runs 15 residues. The CDR3 reads CASSGDRATNEKLFF. CDR3 DNA: TGTGCCAGCAGCGGTGACAGGGCTACCAATGAAAAACTGTTTTTT.